The text below deals with one T cell receptor (beta chain). Repertoires were generated with immunoSEQ multiplex PCR, while TCRdb's copy carries only in-frame clones and drops some. Of 90,000 to 100,000 clones listed, about 88% are singletons. This specimen belongs to a study of T cell responses to AZD1222 COVID-19 vaccine. Trimming took 6 bases from V and 3 from J; bases not matched to a gene: 8. The germline CDR1 and CDR2 sequences are SNHLY and FYNNEI. This CDR3 is 15 amino acids long. The rearrangement links TRBV2 to TRBJ1-5; 7 nucleotides match TRBD1. The receptor comes from an adult who received the AZD1222 COVID-19 vaccine. The sequenced sample was peripheral blood, obtained 28 days after the second AZD1222 dose. CDR3 in DNA: TGTGCCAGCAGCAAGGACGGGACAGACAATCAGCCCCAGCATTTT. This gives the protein CASSKDGTDNQPQHF.